The 15 T cell receptor beta chains given below trace back to one sample, sequenced in a study of T cells expressing NK-cell markers. Each CDR3 protein gets one entry in TCRdb, which reprocessed the 5' RACE reads and gives no DNA. The table for this sample gives about 410,000 distinct CDR3 sequences. Material for sequencing was blood T cells: a sorted CD56 or NKG2C T cell subset, CD4+ or CD8+ T cells, or bulk PBMC T cells (not recorded which). The receptors derive from a woman between 50 and 59 years old in good health.

The chain carries TRBV20-1 and TRBJ1-1; TCRdb's D call, TRBD1, is unchecked because there is no DNA. The CDR3 is 14 amino acids. Germline values: CDR1 DFQATT, CDR2 SNEGSKA (reference sequence). CDR3 amino acids: CSATGSRADTEAFF.

The chain links TRBV3-1 to TRBJ2-2; absent DNA, TCRdb's TRBD2 call cannot be checked. The CDR3 totals 14 residues. Germline V gene data show CDR1 as LGHDT and CDR2 as YNNKEL (reference sequence). The CDR3 is CASSQGLNTGELFF.

V and J are TRBV30 and TRBJ1-2. CDR1 and CDR2 (germline): GTSNPN, SVGIG (reference sequence). The length of the CDR3 is 14 residues. CDR3 protein: CAWSVQRINYGYTF.

The rearrangement uses TRBV12-3 or TRBV12-4 and TRBJ2-1; there is no DNA to check the TCRdb D call of TRBD2. CDR3 length: 14 amino acids. CDR3 in amino acids: CASSSPREGREQFF.

The chain is built from TRBV12-3 or TRBV12-4 and TRBJ2-3; without DNA, the TCRdb call of TRBD1 cannot be checked. The length of the CDR3 is 18 residues. This CDR3 reads CASSLRTGSWGGTDTQYF.

This chain links TRBV14 with TRBJ2-3. Germline V gene data show CDR1 as SGHDN and CDR2 as FVKESK. This CDR3 comprises 13 residues. CDR3 protein: CASSQGPQLTQYF. Combining the CDR3 with reference TRBV14 and TRBJ2-3 gives the whole variable domain EAGVTQFPSHSVIEKGQTVTLRCDPISGHDNLYWYRRVMGKEIKFLLHFVKESKQDESGMPNNRFLAERTGGTYSTLKVQPAELEDSGVYFCASSQGPQLTQYFGPGTRLTVL.

The chain is built from TRBV19 and TRBJ1-5. There are 14 residues in the CDR3. Germline values: CDR1 LNHDA, CDR2 SQIVND (reference sequence). The CDR3 is CASSISQDNQPQHF.

This chain joins TRBV7-2 and TRBJ1-4; the TRBD1 assignment by TCRdb is unverifiable without DNA. This CDR3 region has 14 residues. The germline gives CDR1 SGHTA, CDR2 FQGNSA. The chain's CDR3 is CASSPGPKDEKLFF. The variable domain in full, with the rest retrieved from reference TRBV7-2 and TRBJ1-4, is GAGVSQSPSNKVTEKGKDVELRCDPISGHTALYWYRQSLGQGLEFLIYFQGNSAPDKSGLPSDRFSAERTGGSVSTLTIQRTQQEDSAVYLCASSPGPKDEKLFFGSGTQLSVL.

The V call is TRBV11-3, the J call TRBJ2-3. This CDR3 spans 14 amino acids. CDR1 is SGHNT, CDR2 YENEEA, per germline. The CDR3 loop reads CASSLFDSTDTQYF.

The rearrangement links TRBV11-2 to TRBJ1-1. CDR3 length: 13 amino acids. CDR1 and CDR2 from the germline V gene are SGHAT and FQNNGV. The CDR3 here is CASSLQENTEAFF.

The chain is built from TRBV20-1 and TRBJ2-6. Germline values: CDR1 DFQATT, CDR2 SNEGSKA (reference sequence). The CDR3 is 14 amino acids. This chain's CDR3 is CSARAGSGANVLTF.

The chain couples TRBV11-2 to TRBJ2-1; the TCRdb D gene call, TRBD1, has no DNA to confirm it. CDR1 is SGHAT and CDR2 is FQNNGV in the germline V gene. The CDR3 is 16 residues long. CDR3 protein: CASRDLRGLAAGKQFF. Drawing the rest from reference TRBV11-2 and TRBJ2-1, the complete variable domain is EAGVAQSPRYKIIEKRQSVAFWCNPISGHATLYWYQQILGQGPKLLIQFQNNGVVDDSQLPKDRFSAERLKGVDSTLKIQPAKLEDSAVYLCASRDLRGLAAGKQFFGPGTRLTVL.

This chain joins TRBV5-1 and TRBJ2-7; TCRdb picks TRBD1, but there is no DNA to check that call. The CDR3 covers 16 residues. From germline, CDR1 is SGHRS and CDR2 YFSETQ. The CDR3 sequence: CASSSTGTRSSYEQYF. Looking up the rest from reference TRBV5-1 and TRBJ2-7 gives the full variable domain: KAGVTQTPRYLIKTRGQQVTLSCSPISGHRSVSWYQQTPGQGLQFLFEYFSETQRNKGNFPGRFSGRQFSNSRSEMNVSTLELGDSALYLCASSSTGTRSSYEQYFGPGTRLTVT.

CDR3 protein: CASSIIGSFNEQFF. The chain combines TRBV19 with TRBJ2-1. The CDR3 extends over 14 amino acids. Germline assignment: CDR1 LNHDA and CDR2 SQIVND (reference sequence).

The V call is TRBV29-1, the J call TRBJ1-1; TCRdb's D call, TRBD1, is unchecked because there is no DNA. The CDR3 is 13 residues long. Germline CDR1 reads SQVTM; CDR2 reads ANQGSEA. The CDR3: CSVEGGIGTEAFF.